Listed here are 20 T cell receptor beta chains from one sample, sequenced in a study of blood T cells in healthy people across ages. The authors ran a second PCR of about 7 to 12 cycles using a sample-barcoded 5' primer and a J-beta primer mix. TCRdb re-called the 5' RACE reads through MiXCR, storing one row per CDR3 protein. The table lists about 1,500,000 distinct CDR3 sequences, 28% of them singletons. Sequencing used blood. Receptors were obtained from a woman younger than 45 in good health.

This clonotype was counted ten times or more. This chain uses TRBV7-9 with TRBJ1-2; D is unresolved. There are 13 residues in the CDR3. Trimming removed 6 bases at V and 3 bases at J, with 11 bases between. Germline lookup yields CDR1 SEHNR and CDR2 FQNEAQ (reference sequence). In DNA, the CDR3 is TGTGCCAGCAGTTTACGATCCGACTATGGCTACACCTTC. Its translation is CASSLRSDYGYTF. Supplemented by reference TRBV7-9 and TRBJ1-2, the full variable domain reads DTGVSQNPRHKITKRGQNVTFRCDPISEHNRLYWYRQTLGQGPEFLTYFQNEAQLEKSRLLSDRFSAERPKGSFSTLEIQRTEQGDSAMYLCASSLRSDYGYTFGSGTRLTVV.

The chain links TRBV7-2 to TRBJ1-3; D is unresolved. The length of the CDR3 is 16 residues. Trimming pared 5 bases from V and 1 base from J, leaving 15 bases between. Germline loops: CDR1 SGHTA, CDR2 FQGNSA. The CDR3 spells CASSPPGVASGNTIYF. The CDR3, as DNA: TGTGCCAGCAGCCCCCCTGGGGTGGCTTCTGGAAACACCATATATTTT. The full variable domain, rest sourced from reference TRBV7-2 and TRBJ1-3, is GAGVSQSPSNKVTEKGKDVELRCDPISGHTALYWYRQSLGQGLEFLIYFQGNSAPDKSGLPSDRFSAERTGGSVSTLTIQRTQQEDSAVYLCASSPPGVASGNTIYFGEGSWLTVV.

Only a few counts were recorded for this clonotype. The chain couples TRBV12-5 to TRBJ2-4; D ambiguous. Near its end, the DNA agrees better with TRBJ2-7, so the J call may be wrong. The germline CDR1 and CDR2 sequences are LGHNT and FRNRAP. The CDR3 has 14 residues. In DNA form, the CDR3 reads TGTGCTAGTGGTTTTGTGTGGGGTAGGGACGAGCAGTACTTC. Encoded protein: CASGFVWGRDEQYF.

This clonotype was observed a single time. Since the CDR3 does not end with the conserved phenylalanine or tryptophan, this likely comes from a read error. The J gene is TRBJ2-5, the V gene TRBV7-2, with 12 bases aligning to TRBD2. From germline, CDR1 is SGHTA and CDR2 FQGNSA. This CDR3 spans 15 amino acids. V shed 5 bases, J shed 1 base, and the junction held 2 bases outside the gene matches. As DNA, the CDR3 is TGTGCCAGCAGCCCGGGACTAGCGGGCCAAGAGACCCAGTACTGC. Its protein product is CASSPGLAGQETQYC.

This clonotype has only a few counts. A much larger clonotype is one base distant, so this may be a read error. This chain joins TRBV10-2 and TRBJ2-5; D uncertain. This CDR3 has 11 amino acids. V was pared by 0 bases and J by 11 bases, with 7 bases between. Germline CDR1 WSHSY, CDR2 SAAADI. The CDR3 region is CASSESHVQYF. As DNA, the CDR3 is TGCGCCAGCAGTGAGTCCCACGTGCAGTACTTC.

The CDR3 loop reads CSMGVGGPDTQYF. Here the CDR3 DNA reads TGCAGCATGGGCGTCGGGGGTCCAGATACGCAGTATTTT. The V call is TRBV29-1, the J call TRBJ2-3, with D perhaps TRBD2 (6 bases). Germline V gives CDR1 SQVTM, CDR2 ANQGSEA. The CDR3 spans 13 residues. V was shortened by 8 bases and J by 4 bases, with 16 bases between the two germline ends.

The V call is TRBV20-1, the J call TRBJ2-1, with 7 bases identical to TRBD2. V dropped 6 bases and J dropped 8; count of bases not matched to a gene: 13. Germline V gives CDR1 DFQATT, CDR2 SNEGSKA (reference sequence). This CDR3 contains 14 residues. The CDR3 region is CSADAGDYPHEQFF. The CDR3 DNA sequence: TGCAGTGCCGACGCCGGGGACTACCCCCATGAGCAGTTCTTC.

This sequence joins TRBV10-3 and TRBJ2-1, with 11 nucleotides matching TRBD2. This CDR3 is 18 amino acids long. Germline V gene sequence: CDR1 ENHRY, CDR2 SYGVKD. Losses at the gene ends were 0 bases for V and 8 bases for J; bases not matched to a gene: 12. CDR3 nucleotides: TGTGCCATCAGTGAGTCTGAGACTAGCGGGACGGGCAGTGATGAGCAGTTCTTC. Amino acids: CAISESETSGTGSDEQFF.

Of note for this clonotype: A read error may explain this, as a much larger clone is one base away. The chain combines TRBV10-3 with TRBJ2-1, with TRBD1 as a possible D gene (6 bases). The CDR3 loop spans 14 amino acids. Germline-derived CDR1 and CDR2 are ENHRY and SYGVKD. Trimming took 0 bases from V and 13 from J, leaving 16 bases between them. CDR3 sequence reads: CAISESAGEETQFF. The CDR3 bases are TGTGCCATCAGTGAGTCGGCAGGGGAAGAGACCCAGTTCTTC.

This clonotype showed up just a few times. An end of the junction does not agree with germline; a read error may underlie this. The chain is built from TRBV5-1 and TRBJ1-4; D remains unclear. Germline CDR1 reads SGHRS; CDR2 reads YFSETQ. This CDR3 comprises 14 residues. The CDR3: CANSLSGGREKLFF. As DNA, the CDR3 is TGCGCCAACAGCTTGTCGGGTGGACGAGAAAAACTGTTTTTT.

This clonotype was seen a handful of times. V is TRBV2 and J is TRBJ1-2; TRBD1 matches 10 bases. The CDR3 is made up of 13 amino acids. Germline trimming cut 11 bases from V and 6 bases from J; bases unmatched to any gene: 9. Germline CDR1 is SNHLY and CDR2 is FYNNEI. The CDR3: CASLLTGGDGYTF. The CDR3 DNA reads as TGTGCCTCTTTACTGACAGGGGGCGATGGCTACACCTTC. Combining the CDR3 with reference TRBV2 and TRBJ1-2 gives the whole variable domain EPEVTQTPSHQVTQMGQEVILRCVPISNHLYFYWYRQILGQKVEFLVSFYNNEISEKSEIFDDQFSVERPDGSNFTLKIRSTKLEDSAMYFCASLLTGGDGYTFGSGTRLTVV.

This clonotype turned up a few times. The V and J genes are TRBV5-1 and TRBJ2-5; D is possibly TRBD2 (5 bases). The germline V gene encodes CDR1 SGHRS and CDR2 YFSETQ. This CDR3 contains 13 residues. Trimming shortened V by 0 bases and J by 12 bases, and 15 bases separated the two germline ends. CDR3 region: CASSLDGDEIKYF. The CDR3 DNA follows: TGCGCCAGCAGCTTGGACGGGGATGAGATCAAGTACTTC.

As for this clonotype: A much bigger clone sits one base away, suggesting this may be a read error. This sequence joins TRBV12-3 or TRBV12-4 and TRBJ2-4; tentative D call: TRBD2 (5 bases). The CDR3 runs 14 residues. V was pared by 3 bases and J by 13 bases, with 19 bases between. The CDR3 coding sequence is TGTGCCAGCAGTTTGATAGCTTACGGGGATGAGCAGTACTTC. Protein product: CASSLIAYGDEQYF.

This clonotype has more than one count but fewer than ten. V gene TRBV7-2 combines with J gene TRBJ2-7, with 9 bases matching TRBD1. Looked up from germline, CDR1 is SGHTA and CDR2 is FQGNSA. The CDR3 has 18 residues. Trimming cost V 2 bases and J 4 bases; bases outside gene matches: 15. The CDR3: CASSLPVSGQGRRYEQYF. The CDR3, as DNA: TGTGCCAGCAGCTTACCGGTTTCCGGACAGGGGAGGAGGTACGAGCAGTACTTC. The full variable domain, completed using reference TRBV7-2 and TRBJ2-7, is GAGVSQSPSNKVTEKGKDVELRCDPISGHTALYWYRQSLGQGLEFLIYFQGNSAPDKSGLPSDRFSAERTGGSVSTLTIQRTQQEDSAVYLCASSLPVSGQGRRYEQYFGPGTRLTVT.

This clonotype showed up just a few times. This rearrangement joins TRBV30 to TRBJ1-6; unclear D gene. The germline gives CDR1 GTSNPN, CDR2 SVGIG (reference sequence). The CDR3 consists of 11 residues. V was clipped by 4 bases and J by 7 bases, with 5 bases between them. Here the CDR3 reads CAWNGNSPLHF. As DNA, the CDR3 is TGTGCCTGGAACGGGAATTCACCCCTCCACTTT.

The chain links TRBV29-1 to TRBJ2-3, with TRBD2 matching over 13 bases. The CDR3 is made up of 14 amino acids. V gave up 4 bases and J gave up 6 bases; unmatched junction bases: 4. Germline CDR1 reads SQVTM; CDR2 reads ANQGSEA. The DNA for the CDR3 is TGCAGCGTTGGGGGACTAGCGGGGTCGGATACGCAGTATTTT. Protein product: CSVGGLAGSDTQYF.

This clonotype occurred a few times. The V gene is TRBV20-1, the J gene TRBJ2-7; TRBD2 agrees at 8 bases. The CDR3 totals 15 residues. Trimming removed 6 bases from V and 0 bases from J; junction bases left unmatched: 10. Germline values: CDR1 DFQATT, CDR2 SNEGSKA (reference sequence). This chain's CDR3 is CSARRGGRSSYEQYF. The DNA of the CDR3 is TGCAGTGCCCGCCGGGGGGGTCGGTCCTCCTACGAGCAGTACTTC.

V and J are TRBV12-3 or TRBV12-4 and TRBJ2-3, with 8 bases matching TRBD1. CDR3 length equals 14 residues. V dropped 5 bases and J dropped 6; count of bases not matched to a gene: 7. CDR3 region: CASSPAQGADTQYF. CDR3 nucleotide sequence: TGTGCCAGCAGTCCCGCCCAGGGGGCGGATACGCAGTATTTT.

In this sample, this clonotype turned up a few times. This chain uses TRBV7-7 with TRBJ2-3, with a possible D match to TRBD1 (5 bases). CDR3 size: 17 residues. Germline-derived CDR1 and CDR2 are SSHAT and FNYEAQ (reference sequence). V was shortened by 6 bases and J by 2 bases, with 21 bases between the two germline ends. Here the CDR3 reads CASRLLQTGPFTDTQYF. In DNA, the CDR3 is TGTGCCAGCAGGTTACTTCAAACAGGTCCGTTCACAGATACGCAGTATTTT.

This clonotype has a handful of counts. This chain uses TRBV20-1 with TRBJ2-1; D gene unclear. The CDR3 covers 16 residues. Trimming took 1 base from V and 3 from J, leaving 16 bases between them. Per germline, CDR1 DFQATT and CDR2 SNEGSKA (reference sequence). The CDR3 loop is CSARAATFASYNEQFF. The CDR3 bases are TGCAGTGCTAGAGCAGCTACCTTCGCAAGCTACAATGAGCAGTTCTTC.